What follows describes a single TCR beta chain. It was with unique molecular identifiers that the TCRbeta library was prepared. TCRdb reprocessed the PCR reads via MiXCR and lists one record per CDR3 protein. The data show roughly 500,000 distinct CDR3 sequences, over 25% seen once. The data belong to a study of T-cell reconstitution after alpha-beta-depleted transplantation in children. The CDR3 contains 16 residues. V shed 3 bases and J shed 1 base, with 13 bases lying between them. The germline CDR1 and CDR2 sequences are SGHTA and FQGNSA. The TCR was taken from a human donor who donated a stem cell graft to a child with aplastic anemia. The chain recombines TRBV7-2 with TRBJ1-5; tentative D call: TRBD1 (6 bases). The source material was PBMCs from the stem cell graft donor, sampled from the stem cell graft. The CDR3 region has the DNA TGTGCCAGCAGCTTTGTAACAGGGTCCAGCAATCAGCCCCAGCATTTT. Its protein product is CASSFVTGSSNQPQHF. The entire variable domain, with the rest obtained from reference TRBV7-2 and TRBJ1-5, is as follows: GAGVSQSPSNKVTEKGKDVELRCDPISGHTALYWYRQSLGQGLEFLIYFQGNSAPDKSGLPSDRFSAERTGGSVSTLTIQRTQQEDSAVYLCASSFVTGSSNQPQHFGDGTRLSIL.